Below, 30 T cell receptor beta chains from the same sample are listed, as sequenced in a study of spatial heterogeneity in lung cancer. No cognate antigen is known for these TCRs. TCRdb re-called the 5' RACE reads with MiXCR, one entry per CDR3 protein. The table includes some 9,800 distinct CDR3 sequences, roughly 50% detected once. Stated time point: sample taken at primary tumor resection. General observations from the study: Tumors with more nonsynonymous mutations had more expanded intratumoral alpha and beta TCRs.

The source was lung tumor tissue, collected at surgery. Every receptor here comes from a female donor with early-stage non-small cell lung cancer.

With regard to this clonotype: This beta chain is off target for a library built for alpha chains, so its abundance means little. The chain carries TRBV10-3 and TRBJ2-7; TRBD1 aligns across 10 bases. J lost 7 bases, V lost 5 bases, and 11 bases had no gene match. Germline V gene lookup returns CDR1 ENHRY and CDR2 SYGVKD. CDR3 length: 15 amino acids. CDR3 sequence: CAISISGTGEGEQYF. CDR3 sequence (DNA): TGTGCCATCAGTATCTCCGGGACAGGGGAAGGGGAGCAGTACTTC.

This clonotype is labeled medium-sized (0.01 to 0.1%). A library prepared for alpha chains yielded this beta chain as an off-target read; its size is of little meaning. This chain uses TRBV20-1 with TRBJ1-1; D is ambiguous. CDR1 is DFQATT and CDR2 is SNEGSKA in the germline V gene (reference sequence). The length of the CDR3 is 9 residues. CDR3 nucleotides: TGCAGGCTGAACACTGAAGCTTTCTTT. Its translation is CRLNTEAFF.

This clonotype was seen a handful of times. In a library made to pick up alpha chains, this beta chain is a stray read with a size that means little. This chain connects TRBV7-9 to TRBJ1-2; 9 bases are shared with TRBD1. Germline V gene data show CDR1 as SEHNR and CDR2 as FQNEAQ (reference sequence). CDR3 length: 16 amino acids. The junction had 9 bases not matched to a gene; V was cut back by 1 base and J by 6 bases. The CDR3 region has the DNA TGTGCCAGCAGCTTAGGTTTGGGACAGGGTCCTCATGGCTACACCTTC. It translates to CASSLGLGQGPHGYTF.

For this clonotype: With the library built for alpha chains, this beta chain is off target and its frequency is not meaningful. The V gene is TRBV20-1, the J gene TRBJ2-3; 9 bases are shared with TRBD2. From germline, CDR1 is DFQATT and CDR2 SNEGSKA (reference sequence). V lost 5 bases and J lost 2; bases outside the gene matches: 5. The CDR3 is 14 residues long. CDR3 nucleotides: TGCAGTGCTCGCGGGGGGGGGCTCACAGATACGCAGTATTTT. Protein product: CSARGGGLTDTQYF.

Details on this clonotype: As an off-target read in a library built for alpha chains, this beta chain has a frequency of little significance. The V gene is TRBV7-9, the J gene TRBJ1-2; D is possibly TRBD1 (5 bases). This CDR3 has 13 residues. Germline CDR1 is SEHNR and CDR2 is FQNEAQ (reference sequence). Trimming shortened V by 0 bases and J by 9 bases, and 11 bases separated the two germline ends. This chain's CDR3 is CASSLAGVPRYTF. The CDR3 region has the DNA TGTGCCAGCAGCTTAGCGGGGGTCCCCCGCTACACCTTC.

For this clonotype: Because this beta chain is a stray read in a library intended to capture alpha chains, its abundance should not be given much weight. The chain carries TRBV6-1 and TRBJ2-1; 10 nucleotides agree with TRBD2. Losses at the gene ends were 6 bases for V and 8 bases for J; bases not matched to a gene: 7. Germline values: CDR1 MNHNS, CDR2 SASEGT. This CDR3 spans 14 amino acids. Here the CDR3 reads CASSPAGGPYEQFF. The CDR3 nucleotides are TGTGCCAGCAGCCCAGCGGGAGGGCCCTATGAGCAGTTCTTC.

A word on this clonotype: Being off target in a library aimed at alpha chains, this beta chain has a size of little meaning. The chain joins TRBV7-2 to TRBJ1-5; D unclear. Germline CDR1 reads SGHTA; CDR2 reads FQGNSA. Trimming took off 4 bases at V and 4 bases at J, with 8 bases between the two ends. The CDR3 is 13 residues long. CDR3 DNA: TGTGCCAGCAGCTCGTCAGGTAATCAGCCCCAGCATTTT. Amino acid sequence: CASSSSGNQPQHF.

This clonotype was seen just once. Because this beta chain is a stray read in a library intended to capture alpha chains, its abundance should not be given much weight. The rearrangement joins TRBV4-2 to TRBJ1-6, with 10 bases lining up with TRBD1. This CDR3 is built from 16 residues. Germline-derived CDR1 and CDR2 are LGHNA and YNFKEQ. V shed 0 bases, J shed 9 bases, and the junction held 5 bases outside the gene matches. The CDR3 here is CASSQDDRGLGSPLHF. CDR3 sequence (DNA): TGTGCCAGCAGCCAAGATGACAGGGGGCTCGGTTCACCCCTCCACTTT.

Regarding this clonotype: Since it is a stray read in a library aimed at alpha chains, this beta chain has a size that is not meaningful. The V gene is TRBV2, the J gene TRBJ1-6; 7 bases match TRBD1. Trimming removed 3 bases from V and 7 bases from J; junction bases left unmatched: 6. CDR3 length equals 15 residues. CDR1 is SNHLY and CDR2 is FYNNEI in the germline V gene. This CDR3 is CASSEIETGNSPLHF. As DNA, the CDR3 is TGTGCCAGCAGTGAGATCGAGACAGGGAATTCACCCCTCCACTTT.

Of note for this clonotype: This beta chain is an off-target read within a library intended for alpha chains, so its frequency means little. The chain uses TRBV7-2 and TRBJ2-3; D is ambiguous. The CDR3 length is 15 residues. CDR1 SGHTA and CDR2 FQGNSA come from the germline V gene. V lost 5 bases, J lost 0 bases, and 12 bases lay in between. CDR3 in DNA: TGTGCCAGCAGCGCCCATGGCTCAAGCACAGATACGCAGTATTTT. Residues: CASSAHGSSTDTQYF.

This clonotype was observed a few times. As an off-target read in a library built for alpha chains, this beta chain has a frequency of little significance. The V gene is TRBV20-1, the J gene TRBJ1-1; D unclear. In germline, CDR1 is DFQATT, CDR2 SNEGSKA (reference sequence). Trimming removed 5 bases at V and 11 bases at J, with 15 bases between. CDR3 length: 11 residues. For the CDR3, the DNA is TGCAGTGCTCCTGGGCCCCTCAAGGCTTTCTTT. Translation: CSAPGPLKAFF.

Concerning this clonotype: This beta chain appears as a stray read in a library generated for alpha chains; its size is not informative. The chain recombines TRBV14 with TRBJ1-1; no definite D call. The V gene's germline CDR1 is SGHDN and CDR2 FVKESK. V shed 5 bases and J shed 5 bases, with 15 bases lying between them. This CDR3 has 14 amino acids. CDR3 protein: CASSSGSFRTEAFF. The CDR3 DNA sequence: TGTGCCAGCAGCTCCGGGTCCTTCAGGACTGAAGCTTTCTTT.

A note on this clonotype: This beta chain appears as a stray read in a library generated for alpha chains; its size is not informative. V usage is TRBV5-1 and J usage is TRBJ2-7; D call uncertain. Germline-derived CDR1 and CDR2 are SGHRS and YFSETQ. This CDR3 comprises 14 residues. V was pared by 0 bases and J by 2 bases, with 9 bases between. The CDR3 region has the DNA TGCGCCAGCAGCTTGGAGCCGGGCACCTACGAGCAGTACTTC. This gives the protein CASSLEPGTYEQYF.

This clonotype was recorded once. The library was built for alpha chains, so this beta chain is an off-target read and its size means little. V gene TRBV7-2 combines with J gene TRBJ2-3; a weak D match, TRBD2 (6 bases). Trimming cost V 5 bases and J 0 bases, with 18 bases left between them. Per the germline V gene, CDR1 is SGHTA and CDR2 is FQGNSA. This CDR3 spans 17 amino acids. The CDR3 coding sequence is TGTGCCAGCAGCCCGCGGGGTGCGGGGTATAGCACAGATACGCAGTATTTT. As protein: CASSPRGAGYSTDTQYF.

On this clonotype: Since the library was made to target alpha chains, this beta chain is a stray read and its abundance is not meaningful. The chain has TRBV27 and TRBJ1-6; D call uncertain. Germline V gene sequence: CDR1 MNHEY, CDR2 SMNVEV (reference sequence). Trimming removed 6 bases at V and 3 bases at J, with 18 bases between. The CDR3 loop spans 17 amino acids. CDR3 in DNA: TGTGCCAGCAGGCTCTCCGGCCTCACTGTCTATAATTCACCCCTCCACTTT. It specifies CASRLSGLTVYNSPLHF.

With respect to this clonotype: Because this beta chain is a stray read in a library intended to capture alpha chains, its abundance should not be given much weight. The V gene is TRBV12-3 or TRBV12-4, the J gene TRBJ2-1; 10 positions match TRBD2. The CDR3 loop spans 14 amino acids. With V trimmed by 3 bases and J by 5 bases, 1 base remained unmatched. CDR3 residues: CASSFLAGDNEQFF. The CDR3 DNA sequence: TGTGCCAGCAGTTTCCTAGCGGGGGACAATGAGCAGTTCTTC.

Details on this clonotype: In a library made to pick up alpha chains, this beta chain is a stray read with a size that means little. This chain links TRBV6-1 with TRBJ1-1; D uncertain. Germline V gene data show CDR1 as MNHNS and CDR2 as SASEGT. Trimming pared 8 bases from V and 8 bases from J, leaving 15 bases between. The CDR3 extends over 12 amino acids. CDR3 DNA sequence: TGTGCCAGCTTTAGCGTCGGGAGAGAAGCTTTCTTT. Amino acid sequence: CASFSVGREAFF.

In the case of this clonotype: This beta chain is an off-target read within a library intended for alpha chains, so its frequency means little. The rearrangement joins TRBV20-1 to TRBJ2-5; D gene unclear. This CDR3 contains 11 residues. Trimming took off 3 bases at V and 3 bases at J, with 5 bases between the two ends. Germline CDR1 reads DFQATT; CDR2 reads SNEGSKA (reference sequence). The CDR3 loop is CSASSEETQYF. The CDR3 DNA reads as TGCAGTGCTAGCTCGGAAGAGACCCAGTACTTC.

Concerning this clonotype: This beta chain was picked up by a library intended for alpha chains and is off target, so its count carries little meaning. The chain has TRBV6-2 or TRBV6-3 and TRBJ1-1, with D perhaps matching TRBD1 (6 bases). CDR1 MNHEY and CDR2 SVGEGT come from the germline V gene. The CDR3 has 14 amino acids. Trimming shortened V by 5 bases and J by 4 bases, and 14 bases separated the two germline ends. The CDR3 loop is CASSTDSFSTEAFF. Written as DNA, the CDR3 is TGTGCCAGCAGTACGGACAGTTTTAGCACTGAAGCTTTCTTT.

This clonotype has only one observation. This beta chain is a stray sequence in a library constructed for alpha chains; its clone size is not meaningful. The chain combines TRBV13 with TRBJ1-2, with 8 bases aligning to TRBD1. The junction had 4 bases not matched to a gene; V was cut back by 6 bases and J by 1 base. The CDR3 consists of 14 residues. Germline V lookup: CDR1 PRHDT, CDR2 FYEKMQ (reference sequence). The CDR3 reads CASRVQGVNYGYTF. The CDR3 region has the DNA TGTGCCAGCAGGGTACAGGGGGTTAACTATGGCTACACCTTC.

The sample holds a few counts of this clonotype. This beta chain lies outside the target of a library built for alpha chains; its clone size means little. The chain uses TRBV7-6 and TRBJ2-2; possibly TRBD2 for D (6 bases). The CDR3 has 15 amino acids. Germline V gene data show CDR1 as SGHVS and CDR2 as FNYEAQ. The ends were cut back, 6 bases at V and 4 bases at J, with 15 bases in the middle. CDR3 protein: CASSGPHSGTGELFF. CDR3 in DNA: TGTGCCAGCAGTGGACCCCATAGCGGCACCGGGGAGCTGTTTTTT.

A word on this clonotype: Since it is a stray read in a library aimed at alpha chains, this beta chain has a size that is not meaningful. The chain has TRBV20-1 and TRBJ2-7, with D unresolved. The CDR3 loop spans 13 amino acids. Looked up from germline, CDR1 is DFQATT and CDR2 is SNEGSKA (reference sequence). With 6 bases removed from V and 3 bases from J, the gap between germline ends came to 15 bases. The CDR3: CSAKGLLSYEQYF. CDR3 bases: TGCAGTGCGAAAGGGCTTTTGAGCTACGAGCAGTACTTC.

Points on this clonotype: This beta chain slipped into a library made for alpha chains as a stray read, so its size is not meaningful. The rearrangement joins TRBV5-1 to TRBJ2-7; tentative D call: TRBD1 (6 bases). Germline-derived CDR1 and CDR2 are SGHRS and YFSETQ. The V and J ends lost 4 bases and 4 bases respectively, with 15 bases between them. The CDR3 is 14 residues long. Written as DNA, the CDR3 is TGCGCCAGCAGCCTCAGGGGTGGTTATTACGAGCAGTACTTC. This translates into CASSLRGGYYEQYF. Complete variable domain (other parts from reference TRBV5-1 and TRBJ2-7): KAGVTQTPRYLIKTRGQQVTLSCSPISGHRSVSWYQQTPGQGLQFLFEYFSETQRNKGNFPGRFSGRQFSNSRSEMNVSTLELGDSALYLCASSLRGGYYEQYFGPGTRLTVT.

Remarks on this clonotype: In a library made to pick up alpha chains, this beta chain is a stray read with a size that means little. The rearrangement uses TRBV7-2 and TRBJ2-3; D gene ambiguous. The CDR3 is 14 amino acids. Trimming removed 5 bases at V and 0 bases at J, with 9 bases between. The germline gives CDR1 SGHTA, CDR2 FQGNSA. CDR3 protein: CASSQTTSTDTQYF. The CDR3 DNA reads as TGTGCCAGCAGCCAGACAACTAGCACAGATACGCAGTATTTT.

Points on this clonotype: One end of the junction does not line up with germline, which may come from a read error. This beta chain is off target for a library built for alpha chains, so its abundance means little. In DNA, the CDR3 is TGTGCCTGGAGAAGACCCAGATTC. This codes for CAWRRPRF. V and J are TRBV30 and TRBJ2-7; D call uncertain. The CDR3 spans 8 residues. Germline V CDR1 and CDR2: GTSNPN, SVGIG (reference sequence).

A word on this clonotype: This beta chain turned up in a library designed for alpha chains; as an off-target read, its abundance says little. The chain's CDR3 is CATSDWGRTGPQTQYF. The CDR3 nucleotides read TGTGCCACCAGTGATTGGGGACGGACGGGCCCCCAGACCCAGTACTTC. The genes are TRBV24-1 and TRBJ2-1; either TRBD1 or TRBD2 may supply D (5 bases each). The J call may not be correct, given that the DNA end is closer to TRBJ2-5. This CDR3 has 16 amino acids. CDR1 is KGHDR, CDR2 SFDVKD, per germline.

Worth noting for this clonotype: This beta chain was picked up by a library intended for alpha chains and is off target, so its count carries little meaning. The CDR3 loop reads CASNAGGARDTQYF. CDR3 nucleotides: TGTGCCAGCAATGCGGGGGGCGCTCGGGATACGCAGTATTTT. The chain joins TRBV12-3 or TRBV12-4 to TRBJ2-3, with 8 bases identical to TRBD2. Trimming took 7 bases from V and 6 from J; bases not matched to a gene: 9. The CDR3 has 14 amino acids.

Notes on this clonotype: As an off-target read in a library built for alpha chains, this beta chain has a frequency of little significance. CDR3 nucleotides: TGCGCCAGCAGCTTGGTTGGGGGTCCGAACACTGAAGCTTTCTTT. It codes for CASSLVGGPNTEAFF. The chain carries TRBV5-1 and TRBJ1-1; perhaps TRBD1 as D (5 bases). Germline assignment: CDR1 SGHRS and CDR2 YFSETQ. The ends were cut back, 0 bases at V and 1 base at J, with 10 bases in the middle. The CDR3 consists of 15 residues.

In the case of this clonotype: This beta chain represents an off-target read in a library built for alpha chains; its size is of limited meaning. V is TRBV10-3 and J is TRBJ1-2, with TRBD1 identical over 7 bases. CDR1 ENHRY and CDR2 SYGVKD come from the germline V gene. V gave up 7 bases and J gave up 8 bases; unmatched junction bases: 10. The CDR3 is 13 amino acids. CDR3 DNA sequence: TGTGCCATCAAGGGCCCCAGGGGGTACGGCTACACCTTC. Protein product: CAIKGPRGYGYTF.

This clonotype was seen a handful of times. Within a library made for alpha chains, this beta chain is off target, and its count is uninformative. The chain carries TRBV7-8 and TRBJ2-1, with D tentatively TRBD2 (6 bases). Germline CDR1 and CDR2: SGHVS and FQNEAQ. Trimming pared 1 base from V and 0 bases from J, leaving 10 bases between. The CDR3 is made up of 16 amino acids. The CDR3 nucleotides are TGTGCCAGCAGCTTAGGTACTAGCAGCTCCTACAATGAGCAGTTCTTC. It is translated as CASSLGTSSSYNEQFF.